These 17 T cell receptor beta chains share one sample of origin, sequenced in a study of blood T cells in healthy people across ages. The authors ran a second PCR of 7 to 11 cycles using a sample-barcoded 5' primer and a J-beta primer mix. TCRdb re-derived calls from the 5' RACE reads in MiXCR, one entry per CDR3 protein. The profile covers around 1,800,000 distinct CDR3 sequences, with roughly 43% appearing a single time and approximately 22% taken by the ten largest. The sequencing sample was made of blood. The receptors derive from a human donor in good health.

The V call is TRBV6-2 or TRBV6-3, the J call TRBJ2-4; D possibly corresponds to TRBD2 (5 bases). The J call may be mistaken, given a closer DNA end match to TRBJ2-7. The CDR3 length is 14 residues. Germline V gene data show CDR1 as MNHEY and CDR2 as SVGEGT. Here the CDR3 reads CASSYSTTRYEQYF. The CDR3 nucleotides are TGTGCCAGCAGTTATTCGACTACGCGGTACGAGCAGTACTTC.

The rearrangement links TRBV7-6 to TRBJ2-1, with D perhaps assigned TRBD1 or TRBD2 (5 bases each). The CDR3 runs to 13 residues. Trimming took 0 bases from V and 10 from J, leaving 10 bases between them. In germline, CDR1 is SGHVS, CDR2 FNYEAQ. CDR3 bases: TGTGCCAGCAGCTTAGCGTTGAGGGGAGAGCAGTTCTTC. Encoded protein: CASSLALRGEQFF.

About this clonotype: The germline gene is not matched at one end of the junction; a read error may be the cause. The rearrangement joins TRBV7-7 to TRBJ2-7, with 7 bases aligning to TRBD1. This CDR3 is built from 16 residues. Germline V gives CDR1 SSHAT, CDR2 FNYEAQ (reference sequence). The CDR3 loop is CASSLLPGTEANEQYF. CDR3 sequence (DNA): TGTGCTAGCAGCCTCCTCCCCGGGACAGAGGCCAACGAGCAGTACTTC.

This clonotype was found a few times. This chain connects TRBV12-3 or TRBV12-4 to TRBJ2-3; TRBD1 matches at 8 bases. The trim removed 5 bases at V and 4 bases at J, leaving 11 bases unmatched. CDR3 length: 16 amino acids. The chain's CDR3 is CASSPGDRGLPDTQYF. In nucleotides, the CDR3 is TGTGCCAGCAGTCCAGGCGACAGGGGTCTCCCAGATACGCAGTATTTT.

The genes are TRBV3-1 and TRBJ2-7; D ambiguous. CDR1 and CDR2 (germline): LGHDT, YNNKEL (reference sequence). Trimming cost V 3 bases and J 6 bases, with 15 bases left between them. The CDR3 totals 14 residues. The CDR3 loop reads CASSHQVDGIEQYF. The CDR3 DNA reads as TGTGCCAGCAGCCATCAAGTAGATGGGATCGAGCAGTACTTC.

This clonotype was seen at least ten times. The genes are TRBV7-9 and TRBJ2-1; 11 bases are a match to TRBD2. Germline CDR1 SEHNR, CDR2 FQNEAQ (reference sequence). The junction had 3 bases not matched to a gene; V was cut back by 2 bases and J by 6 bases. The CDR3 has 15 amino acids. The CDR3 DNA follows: TGTGCCAGCAGCTTACTAGCGGGGGGATCCAATGAGCAGTTCTTC. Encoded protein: CASSLLAGGSNEQFF.

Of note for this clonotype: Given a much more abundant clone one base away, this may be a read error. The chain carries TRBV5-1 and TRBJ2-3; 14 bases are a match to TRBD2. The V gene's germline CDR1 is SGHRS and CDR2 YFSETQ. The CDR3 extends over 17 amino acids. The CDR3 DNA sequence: TGCGCCGGCAGCAAGGGACTAGCGGGGGCTAGCACAGATACGCAGTATTTT. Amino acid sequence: CAGSKGLAGASTDTQYF.

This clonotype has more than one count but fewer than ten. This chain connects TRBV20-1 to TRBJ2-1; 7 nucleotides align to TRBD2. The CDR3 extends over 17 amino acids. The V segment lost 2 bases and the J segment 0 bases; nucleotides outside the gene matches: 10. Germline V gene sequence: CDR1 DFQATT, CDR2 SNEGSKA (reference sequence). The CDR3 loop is CSARPKAGSYSYNEQFF. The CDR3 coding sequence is TGCAGTGCTAGACCCAAAGCGGGGAGCTACTCCTACAATGAGCAGTTCTTC.

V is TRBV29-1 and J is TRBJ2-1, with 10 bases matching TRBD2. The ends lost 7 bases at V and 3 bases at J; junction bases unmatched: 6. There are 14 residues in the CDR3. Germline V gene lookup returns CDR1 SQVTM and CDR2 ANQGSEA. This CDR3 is CSGALAGLYNEQFF. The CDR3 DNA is TGCAGCGGTGCACTAGCGGGGCTCTACAATGAGCAGTTCTTC.

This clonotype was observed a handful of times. CDR3 coding DNA: TGCAGCGTCGAGATGGCGGGCCCCTACGAGCAGTACTTC. Protein: CSVEMAGPYEQYF. The chain employs TRBV29-1 and TRBJ2-7, with D possibly TRBD2 on 5 matching bases. The CDR3 is 13 amino acids. The V gene's germline CDR1 is SQVTM and CDR2 ANQGSEA. V was clipped by 6 bases and J by 2 bases, with 14 bases between them.

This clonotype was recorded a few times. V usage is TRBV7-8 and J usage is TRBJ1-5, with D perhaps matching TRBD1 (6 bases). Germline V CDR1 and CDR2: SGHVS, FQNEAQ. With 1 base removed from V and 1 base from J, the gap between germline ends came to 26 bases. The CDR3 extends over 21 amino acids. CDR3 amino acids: CASSLDHGGRFSTESNQPQHF. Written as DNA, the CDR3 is TGTGCCAGCAGCTTAGATCATGGGGGGCGTTTCTCTACGGAAAGCAATCAGCCCCAGCATTTT.

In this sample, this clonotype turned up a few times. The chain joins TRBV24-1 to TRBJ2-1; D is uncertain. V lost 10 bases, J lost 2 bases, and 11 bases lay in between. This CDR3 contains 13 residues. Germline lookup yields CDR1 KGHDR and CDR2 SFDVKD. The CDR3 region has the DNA TGTGCCACTACTACCGATCCCTACAATGAGCAGTTCTTC. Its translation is CATTTDPYNEQFF.

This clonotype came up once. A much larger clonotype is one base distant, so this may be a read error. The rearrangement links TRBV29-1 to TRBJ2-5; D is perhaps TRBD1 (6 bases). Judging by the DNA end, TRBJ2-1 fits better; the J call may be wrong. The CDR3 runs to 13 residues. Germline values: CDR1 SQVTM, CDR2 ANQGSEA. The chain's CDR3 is CSAEGVSQETQFF. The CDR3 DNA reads TGCAGCGCCGAGGGGGTCAGCCAAGAGACCCAGTTCTTC.

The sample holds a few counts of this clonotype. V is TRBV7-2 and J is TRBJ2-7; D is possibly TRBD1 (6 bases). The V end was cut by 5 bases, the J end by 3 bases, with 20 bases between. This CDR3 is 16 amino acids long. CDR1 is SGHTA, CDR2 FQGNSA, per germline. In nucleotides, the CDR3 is TGTGCCAGCAGCCCCCGGACCCAAGGGGGACGCTACGAGCAGTACTTC. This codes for CASSPRTQGGRYEQYF.

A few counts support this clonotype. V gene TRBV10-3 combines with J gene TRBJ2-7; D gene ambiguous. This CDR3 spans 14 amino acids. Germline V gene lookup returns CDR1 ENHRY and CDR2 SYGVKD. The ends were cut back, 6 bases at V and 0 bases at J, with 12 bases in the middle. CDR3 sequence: CAIRVHPSSYEQYF. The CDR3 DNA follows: TGTGCCATCAGGGTACACCCAAGCTCCTACGAGCAGTACTTC.

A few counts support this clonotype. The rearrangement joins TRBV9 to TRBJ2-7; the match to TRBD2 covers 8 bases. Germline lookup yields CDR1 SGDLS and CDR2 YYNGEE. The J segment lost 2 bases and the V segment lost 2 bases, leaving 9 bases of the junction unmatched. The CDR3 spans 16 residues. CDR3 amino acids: CASSVDLGGGTYEQYF. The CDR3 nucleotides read TGTGCCAGCAGCGTGGACCTCGGCGGGGGGACCTACGAGCAGTACTTC. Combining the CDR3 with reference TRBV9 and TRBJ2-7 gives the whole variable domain DSGVTQTPKHLITATGQRVTLRCSPRSGDLSVYWYQQSLDQGLQFLIQYYNGEERAKGNILERFSAQQFPDLHSELNLSSLELGDSALYFCASSVDLGGGTYEQYFGPGTRLTVT.

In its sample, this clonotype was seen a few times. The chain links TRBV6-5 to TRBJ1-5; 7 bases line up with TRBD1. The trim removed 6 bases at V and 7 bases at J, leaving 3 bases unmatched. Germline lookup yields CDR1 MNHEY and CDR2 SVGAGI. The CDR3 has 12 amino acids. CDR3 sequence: CASRTGWQPQHF. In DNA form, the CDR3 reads TGTGCCAGCAGGACAGGGTGGCAGCCCCAGCATTTT.